This T cell receptor beta chain was found in a study of T cells in Graves' hyperthyroidism and ophthalmopathy (dated by TCRdb to between 2018 and 2021). General notes on the study: TCR V-J signatures able to tell the groups apart were searched for in a discovery cohort of more than 90 patients, of whom 40 to 45 had Graves' ophthalmopathy and 55 to 65 had stable Graves' hyperthyroidism. TCR Vbeta CDR3 sequencing of 140 or so peripheral blood samples (roughly 43 ophthalmopathy, over 70 hyperthyroidism and some 17 progressor patients) is reported in the paper. For training and testing, the 100 or so patients in the discovery cohort were randomly divided in a 7:3 ratio. An independent validation cohort of under 20 hyperthyroidism patients and some 15 patients who later progressed to ophthalmopathy tested prospective prediction of ophthalmopathy. Thyroid tissue and blood T-cell repertoires from six or seven Graves' hyperthyroidism patients were also compared in the study. After sampling, hyperthyroidism patients received methimazole starting at 30 mg daily, and ophthalmopathy patients received high-dose intravenous methylprednisolone.

Exclusion was applied to patients with uncontrolled infections, other autoimmune diseases, pregnancy or lactation. Diagnoses were based on clinical symptoms, serum thyroxine and TRAb, thyroid ultrasound and orbital computed tomography. Trizol reagent was used to extract total RNA, and RNA quality was then checked on an Agilent 2100 Bioanalyzer. General conclusions and limits of the study: A 13 V-J signature model separated ophthalmopathy from stable hyperthyroidism, with approximately 87% sensitivity and around 84% specificity in cross-validation and 80%/75% in testing. No statistical method was used to fix the sample size in advance, and group allocation was not hidden from the investigators. Most expanded thyroid clonotypes (frequency above 0.001) were also detected in blood, a finding suggesting that blood repertoires may reflect thyroid immune responses. During validation, the model predicted progression to ophthalmopathy a median of approximately 6 months ahead of onset, with almost 71% sensitivity and 72.22% specificity.

The TCR beta CDR3 regions were amplified from the RNA transcripts. For the first round of RT-PCR on the TCR CDR3, the HTBI primer set was used together with the Qiagen OneStep RT-PCR kit. The libraries were constructed in a second round of multiplex PCR and then size-selected and purified. Libraries were sequenced paired-end with 100 bp reads on an Illumina HiSeq2000. The authors' pipeline ran thus. SOAPnuke was used to process the raw data, throwing out any read that contained adapters or uncalled bases, had a mean Phred below 15, or lacked an exact constant-primer or identifier match. High-quality paired reads were merged with COPE v1.2.5, and unique nucleotide sequences were defined as clonotypes. MiTCR v1.1 was used to align the clonotypes against IMGT TRBV, TRBD and TRBJ reference segments. The analysis was restricted to V-J combinations with a frequency above 0.0001, which together covered 99% to 99.2% of the repertoires. The TCS score was defined as the ratio of F50 (clonal expansion) to E x V (chaos), calculated using BLOSUM62-based TCRdist between CDR3 peptides within each V-J. Welch's t-statistics and random forest reduced fewer than 600 V-J features to 10 to 15, which were used in a naive Bayes classifier (R e1071). Thyroid-blood repertoire similarity was quantified with the Morisita-Horn index. The raw public data were reprocessed by TCRdb itself: fastp quality trimming at Q25, MiXCR clonotype calling, in-frame beta chains only. A single entry per CDR3 protein holds the most common genes and DNA from its merged rows. The V and J calls were determined by TCRdb, not by the authors. The sample profile shows around 600,000 distinct CDR3 sequences; just under 45% of them were found once. The ten most abundant clones make up under 8% of the sample.

The germline V gene specifies KGHDR as CDR1 and SFDVKD as CDR2. Relative to germline, V is 9 bases shorter and J is 5 bases shorter, with 9 bases between their ends. The cysteine opens and the phenylalanine closes a CDR3 of 11 amino acids. The entry retains the CDR3 DNA only, 33 bases that are in frame from base 1. This clonotype was seen at least ten times. Its antigen is currently not known. Within one base of it there is no much larger clone, and no base qualities were kept. The sequencing input was peripheral blood or thyroid tissue (not recorded which). The sequence came from an adult man with Graves' disease, either hyperthyroidism or ophthalmopathy (not recorded which). The chain couples TRBV24-1 to TRBJ2-5; the D gene remains uncertain. CDR3 reads: CATGAGETQYF. The sequence in DNA is TGTGCCACCGGTGCCGGGGAGACCCAGTACTTC.